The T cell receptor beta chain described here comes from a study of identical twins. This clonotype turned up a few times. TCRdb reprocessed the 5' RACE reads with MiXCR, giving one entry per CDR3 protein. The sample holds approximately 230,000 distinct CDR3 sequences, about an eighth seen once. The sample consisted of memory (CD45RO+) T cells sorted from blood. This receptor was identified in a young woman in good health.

The CDR3 sequence: CASSLLVPSGANVLTF. The CDR3, as DNA: TGTGCCAGCAGCCTCTTAGTCCCCTCTGGGGCCAACGTCCTGACTTTC. The rearrangement uses TRBV5-5 and TRBJ2-6; D not resolved. V was shortened by 4 bases and J by 0 bases, with 11 bases between the two germline ends. Germline assignment: CDR1 SGHKS and CDR2 YYEKEE (reference sequence). CDR3 length: 16 amino acids.